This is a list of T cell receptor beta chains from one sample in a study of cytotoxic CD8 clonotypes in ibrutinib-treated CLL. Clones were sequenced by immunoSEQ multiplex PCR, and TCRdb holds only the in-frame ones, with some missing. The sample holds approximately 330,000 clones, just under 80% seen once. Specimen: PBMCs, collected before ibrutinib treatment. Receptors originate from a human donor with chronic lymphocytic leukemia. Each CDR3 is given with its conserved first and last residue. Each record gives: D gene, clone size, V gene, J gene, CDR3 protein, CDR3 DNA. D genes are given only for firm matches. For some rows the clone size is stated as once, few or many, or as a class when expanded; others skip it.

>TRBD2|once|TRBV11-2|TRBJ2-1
CASSLVWTSDNEQFF
TGTGCCAGCAGCTTAGTTTGGACTAGCGACAATGAGCAGTTCTTC
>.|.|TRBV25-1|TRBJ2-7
CASSDPNRNEQYF
TGTGCCAGCAGTGATCCCAACCGGAACGAGCAGTACTTC
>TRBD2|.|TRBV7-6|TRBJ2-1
CASSLGLGAGVLNEQFF
TGTGCCAGCAGCTTAGGACTTGGAGCGGGAGTATTGAATGAGCAGTTCTTC
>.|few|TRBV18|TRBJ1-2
CASSPAGADGYTF
TGTGCCAGCTCACCAGCGGGGGCGGACGGCTACACCTTC
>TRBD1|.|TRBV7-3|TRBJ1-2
CASSQDRGLGGYTF
TGTGCCAGCAGCCAGGACAGGGGGCTGGGTGGCTACACCTTC
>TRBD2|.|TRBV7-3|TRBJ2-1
CASSHRPGGSYNEQFF
TGTGCCAGCAGCCATCGACCGGGCGGGAGCTACAATGAGCAGTTCTTC
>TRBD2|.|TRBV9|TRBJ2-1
CASSVGSGLGSYNEQFF
TGTGCCAGCAGCGTAGGATCTGGACTAGGGTCCTACAATGAGCAGTTCTTC
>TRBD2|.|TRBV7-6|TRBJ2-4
CASSPTTSGTANIQYF
TGTGCCAGCAGCCCGACGACTAGCGGGACAGCGAACATTCAGTACTTC
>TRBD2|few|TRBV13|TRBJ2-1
CASSPRRTSGAFGEQFF
TGTGCCAGCAGCCCCAGAAGGACTAGCGGGGCTTTTGGTGAGCAGTTCTTC
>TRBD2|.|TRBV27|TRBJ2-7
CASSLKGLAGVYSYEQYF
TGTGCCAGCAGTTTAAAGGGACTAGCGGGAGTTTACTCCTACGAGCAGTACTTC
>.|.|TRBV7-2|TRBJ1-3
CASSLVGLSSGNTIYF
TGTGCCAGCAGCTTAGTTGGCCTGAGCTCTGGAAACACCATATATTTT
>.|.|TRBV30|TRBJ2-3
CAWSRSRTSTDTQYF
TGTGCCTGGAGTCGATCTAGGACTAGCACAGATACGCAGTATTTT
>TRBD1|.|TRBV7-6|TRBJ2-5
CASSLDIQTGYQETQYF
TGTGCCAGCAGCTTAGACATACAGACAGGGTACCAAGAGACCCAGTACTTC
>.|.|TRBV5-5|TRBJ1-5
CASSLGGHQPQHF
TGTGCCAGCAGCTTGGGGGGTCATCAGCCCCAGCATTTT
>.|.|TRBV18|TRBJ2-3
CASRTYGGADTQYF
TGTGCCAGCCGTACCTACGGGGGAGCAGATACGCAGTATTTT
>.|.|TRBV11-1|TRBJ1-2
CASSPRHLNYGYTF
TGTGCCAGCAGCCCAAGACACCTGAACTATGGCTACACCTTC
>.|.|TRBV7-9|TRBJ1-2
CASRVTETDGYTF
TGTGCCAGCAGAGTGACAGAGACTGATGGCTACACCTTC
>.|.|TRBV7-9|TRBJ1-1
CASSLLLGTPEAFF
TGTGCCAGCAGCTTACTCTTGGGGACCCCTGAAGCTTTCTTT
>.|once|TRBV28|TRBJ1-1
CASSLGPGGDTEAFF
TGTGCCAGCAGTTTAGGCCCGGGGGGAGACACTGAAGCTTTCTTT
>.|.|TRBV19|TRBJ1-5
CASRTLGGSNQPQHF
TGTGCCAGTAGAACATTGGGGGGGAGCAACCAGCCCCAGCATTTT
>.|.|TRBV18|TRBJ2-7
CASSRTLMGAAYEQYF
TGTGCCAGCTCACGAACCCTGATGGGGGCCGCCTACGAGCAGTACTTC
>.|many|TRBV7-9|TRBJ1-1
CASSLGENTEAFF
TGTGCCAGCAGCTTAGGCGAGAACACTGAAGCTTTCTTT
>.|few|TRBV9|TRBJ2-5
CASSVALGTQQETQYF
TGTGCCAGCAGCGTAGCTTTAGGCACGCAACAAGAGACCCAGTACTTC
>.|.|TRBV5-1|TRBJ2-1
CASSLEQRYNEQFF
TGCGCCAGCAGCTTGGAGCAGCGATACAATGAGCAGTTCTTC
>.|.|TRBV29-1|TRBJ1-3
CSAEAFSGNTIYF
TGCAGCGCTGAAGCCTTTTCTGGAAACACCATATATTTT
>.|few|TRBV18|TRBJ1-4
CASSSSIGVEEKLFF
TGTGCCAGCTCATCCTCGATCGGGGTGGAGGAAAAACTGTTTTTT
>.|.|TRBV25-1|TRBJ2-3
CASSESGEDTQYF
TGTGCCAGCAGTGAATCCGGGGAAGATACGCAGTATTTT
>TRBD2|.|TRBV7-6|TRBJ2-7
CASATSGYEQYF
TGTGCCAGTGCAACTAGCGGTTACGAGCAGTACTTC
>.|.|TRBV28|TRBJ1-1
CASSLGAEDLAFF
TGTGCCAGCAGTTTAGGGGCAGAAGACCTAGCTTTCTTT
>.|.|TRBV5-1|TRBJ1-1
CASTSTPGVEAFF
TGCGCCAGCACCTCCACCCCAGGGGTTGAAGCTTTCTTT
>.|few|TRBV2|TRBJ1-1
CASSEYTGETEAFF
TGTGCCAGCAGTGAATATACGGGGGAAACTGAAGCTTTCTTT
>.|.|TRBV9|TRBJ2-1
CASSVGDDDNEQFF
TGTGCCAGCAGCGTAGGAGACGACGACAATGAGCAGTTCTTC
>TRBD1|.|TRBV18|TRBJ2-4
CASSPQGQGSNIQYF
TGTGCCAGCTCACCCCAGGGACAGGGATCAAACATTCAGTACTTC
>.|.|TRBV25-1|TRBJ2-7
CASSDDYSYEQYF
TGTGCCAGCAGTGACGACTACTCCTACGAGCAGTACTTC
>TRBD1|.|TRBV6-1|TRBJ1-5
CASSATGDGYQPQHF
TGTGCCAGCAGCGCCACAGGGGACGGATACCAGCCCCAGCATTTT
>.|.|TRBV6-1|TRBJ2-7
CASDSLSYEQYF
TGTGCCAGCGACAGCCTCAGCTACGAGCAGTACTTC
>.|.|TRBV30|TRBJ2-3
CAWSVRRESLDTQYF
TGTGCCTGGAGTGTAAGGAGGGAGTCATTAGATACGCAGTATTTT
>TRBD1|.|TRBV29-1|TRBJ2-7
CSVEITGAYEQYF
TGCAGCGTTGAGATTACAGGGGCCTACGAGCAGTACTTC
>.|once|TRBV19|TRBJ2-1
CASSIHPYNEQFF
TGTGCCAGTAGTATTCACCCCTACAATGAGCAGTTCTTC
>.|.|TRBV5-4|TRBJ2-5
CASSPGSETQYF
TGTGCCAGCTCTCCCGGGAGCGAGACCCAGTACTTC
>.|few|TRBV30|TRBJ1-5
CAWSAPGTVNQPQHF
TGTGCCTGGAGCGCCCCCGGGACGGTGAATCAGCCCCAGCATTTT
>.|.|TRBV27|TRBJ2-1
CASSPRARYNEQFF
TGTGCCAGCAGCCCCAGGGCTCGCTACAATGAGCAGTTCTTC
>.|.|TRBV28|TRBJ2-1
CASSLFNPYNEQFF
TGTGCCAGCAGTTTATTTAATCCTTACAATGAGCAGTTCTTC
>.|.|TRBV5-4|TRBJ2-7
CASSFAQAYEQYF
TGTGCCAGCAGCTTCGCGCAGGCCTACGAGCAGTACTTC
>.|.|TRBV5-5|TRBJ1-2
CASSLQESEGYTF
TGTGCCAGCAGCTTACAGGAAAGTGAAGGCTACACCTTC
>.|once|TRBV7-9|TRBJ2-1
CASSLATGSHYNEQFF
TGTGCCAGCAGCTTAGCGACAGGCAGCCACTACAATGAGCAGTTCTTC
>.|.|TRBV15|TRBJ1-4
CATSREVQYGAATNEKLFF
TGTGCCACCAGCAGAGAGGTTCAGTATGGGGCTGCAACTAATGAAAAACTGTTTTTT
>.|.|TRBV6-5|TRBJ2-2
CASSYRVTGELFF
TGTGCCAGCAGTTACAGGGTCACCGGGGAGCTGTTTTTT
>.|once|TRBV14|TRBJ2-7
CASSQEGHYEQYF
TGTGCCAGCAGCCAAGAGGGGCACTACGAGCAGTACTTC
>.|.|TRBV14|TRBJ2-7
CASSHWRNYSYEQYF
TGTGCCAGCAGCCATTGGAGAAACTACTCCTACGAGCAGTACTTC
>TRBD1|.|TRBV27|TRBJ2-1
CASSRDRAFYNEQFF
TGTGCCAGCTCCCGGGACAGGGCCTTCTACAATGAGCAGTTCTTC
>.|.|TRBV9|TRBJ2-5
CASSVGRPEGGETQYF
TGTGCCAGCAGCGTAGGCCGTCCGGAGGGTGGCGAGACCCAGTACTTC
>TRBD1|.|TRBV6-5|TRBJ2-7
CASKQDTGDYEQYF
TGTGCCAGCAAACAGGACACAGGGGACTACGAGCAGTACTTC
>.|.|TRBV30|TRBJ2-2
CAWTFRGASGELFF
TGTGCCTGGACCTTTAGGGGGGCATCCGGGGAGCTGTTTTTT
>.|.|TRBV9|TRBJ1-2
CASSDSWGASAYGYTF
TGTGCCAGCAGCGATAGTTGGGGGGCGTCCGCCTATGGCTACACCTTC
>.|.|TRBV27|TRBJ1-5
CASSQAPGEPQHF
TGTGCCAGCAGTCAAGCCCCGGGCGAGCCCCAGCATTTT
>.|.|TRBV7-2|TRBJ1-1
CASSLGHIGYTEAFF
TGTGCCAGCAGCTTAGGGCATATCGGTTACACTGAAGCTTTCTTT
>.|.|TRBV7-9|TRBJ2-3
CASSLVPSTDTQYF
TGTGCCAGCAGCTTAGTCCCTAGCACAGATACGCAGTATTTT
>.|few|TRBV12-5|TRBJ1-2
CASGFSAGTRFNYGYTF
TGTGCTAGTGGTTTTTCCGCCGGGACAAGGTTCAACTATGGCTACACCTTC